The sample holds a few counts of the clone carrying this TCR beta chain. What it binds is not known. CDR1 is DFQATT and CDR2 is SNEGSKA in the germline V gene (reference sequence). The CDR3 covers 16 residues. V was trimmed by 6 bases and J by 7 bases, leaving 22 bases between them. Oncomine TCR Beta short-read sequencing was applied to DNA from cultured CD4+ T cells. TCRdb re-derived calls from the PCR reads in MiXCR, one entry per CDR3 protein. Of some 14,000 distinct CDR3 sequences listed, less than 25% were seen once; the top ten hold 15% to 20%. This entry is derived from a study of vaccination and CD4 T cells after COVID-19. Overall study context: Median time from COVID diagnosis to post-COVID sampling was more than 95 days (35 to 161).

Whole-study results and caveats: Convalescent patients had a median approximately 86% of post-vaccine SARS-CoV-2-reactive clones that were detected only after vaccination, not before it. SARS-CoV-2-reactive clonotype medians increased from around 20 to 38, not significantly.

Treatment described: approximately nine-day PBMC culture with coronavirus spike peptide pools or control peptides (ViraFEST assay). The chain combines TRBV20-1 with TRBJ1-6, with D perhaps matching TRBD1 (5 bases). The origin of this receptor is a human donor who had recovered from COVID-19. Specimen: CD4+ T cells from blood, cultured in vitro, collected after SARS-CoV-2 vaccination. The CDR3: CSAERRITRGNSPLHF. For the CDR3, the DNA is TGCAGTGCCGAGCGTAGAATCACCCGGGGGAATTCACCCCTCCACTTT.